This is a list of T cell receptor beta chains from one sample in a study of blood T cell repertoires in COVID-19. Clones were sequenced by immunoSEQ multiplex PCR, and TCRdb holds only the in-frame ones, with some missing. Here the sample spans 90,000 to 120,000 clones, around 85% being singletons. Material for sequencing was PBMCs or T cells enriched from blood (not recorded which). All receptors derive from a woman in her forties or fifties who had recovered from COVID-19. CDR3s include the opening cysteine and the closing phenylalanine or tryptophan. The order of the fields is clone size, V gene, J gene, D gene, CDR3 protein, CDR3 DNA. A D gene is named only where the DNA matches it firmly. Only part of the rows carry a size: once, few, many, or a class if the clone is expanded.

clone size: -
V gene: TRBV29-1
J gene: TRBJ2-5
D gene: -
CDR3 protein: CSELQGSETQYF
CDR3 DNA: TGCAGCGAGCTACAGGGTTCCGAGACCCAGTACTTC

clone size: -
V gene: TRBV9
J gene: TRBJ1-2
D gene: TRBD1
CDR3 protein: CASSPRERTGIGYTF
CDR3 DNA: TGTGCCAGCAGCCCACGTGAGAGGACAGGGATTGGCTACACCTTC

clone size: -
V gene: TRBV29-1
J gene: TRBJ2-7
D gene: -
CDR3 protein: CSVELQDYEQYF
CDR3 DNA: TGCAGCGTTGAATTACAGGACTACGAGCAGTACTTC

clone size: -
V gene: TRBV2
J gene: TRBJ2-1
D gene: TRBD2
CDR3 protein: CASTLSGGQFF
CDR3 DNA: TGTGCCAGCACCCTTAGCGGGGGACAGTTCTTC

clone size: -
V gene: TRBV28
J gene: TRBJ2-5
D gene: -
CDR3 protein: CASSSVRETQYF
CDR3 DNA: TGTGCCAGCAGTTCGGTACGGGAGACCCAGTACTTC

clone size: -
V gene: TRBV2
J gene: TRBJ2-3
D gene: TRBD1
CDR3 protein: CASTGTGRTDTQYF
CDR3 DNA: TGTGCCAGCACGGGGACAGGGCGCACAGATACGCAGTATTTT

clone size: -
V gene: TRBV20-1
J gene: TRBJ2-5
D gene: -
CDR3 protein: CSAGSETQYF
CDR3 DNA: TGCAGTGCAGGGAGCGAGACCCAGTACTTC

clone size: once
V gene: TRBV20-1
J gene: TRBJ1-6
D gene: TRBD1
CDR3 protein: CSATGQPGLHF
CDR3 DNA: TGCAGTGCCACGGGACAGCCAGGCCTCCACTTT

clone size: -
V gene: TRBV4-1
J gene: TRBJ2-4
D gene: TRBD2
CDR3 protein: CASSPGGVGTKNIQYF
CDR3 DNA: TGCGCCAGCAGCCCGGGGGGGGTTGGAACCAAAAACATTCAGTACTTC

clone size: -
V gene: TRBV3-1/TRBV3-2
J gene: TRBJ1-5
D gene: -
CDR3 protein: CASSPSFGNQPQHF
CDR3 DNA: TGTGCCAGCAGCCCGTCTTTTGGCAATCAGCCCCAGCATTTT

clone size: -
V gene: TRBV6-5
J gene: TRBJ1-6
D gene: -
CDR3 protein: CASSLRSSYNSPLHF
CDR3 DNA: TGTGCCAGTTCACTAAGGAGCTCCTATAATTCACCCCTCCACTTT

clone size: -
V gene: TRBV19
J gene: TRBJ1-3
D gene: TRBD1
CDR3 protein: CASSWGTGLGNTIYF
CDR3 DNA: TGTGCCAGTAGTTGGGGGACAGGGCTTGGAAACACCATATATTTT

clone size: -
V gene: TRBV7-3
J gene: TRBJ2-1
D gene: -
CDR3 protein: CASSPRGYNEQFF
CDR3 DNA: TGTGCCAGCAGCCCCCGGGGCTACAATGAGCAGTTCTTC

clone size: -
V gene: TRBV5-1
J gene: TRBJ2-5
D gene: TRBD1
CDR3 protein: CASSRTGTGKETQYF
CDR3 DNA: TGCGCCAGCAGCCGGACTGGGACAGGGAAAGAGACCCAGTACTTC

clone size: -
V gene: TRBV29-1
J gene: TRBJ1-2
D gene: -
CDR3 protein: CSVVPVNYGYTF
CDR3 DNA: TGCAGCGTTGTCCCGGTTAACTATGGCTACACCTTC

clone size: -
V gene: TRBV28
J gene: TRBJ2-7
D gene: TRBD1
CDR3 protein: CASSYPRQGSSYEQYF
CDR3 DNA: TGTGCCAGCAGTTATCCAAGACAGGGCAGCTCCTACGAGCAGTACTTC

clone size: -
V gene: TRBV4-2
J gene: TRBJ1-1
D gene: -
CDR3 protein: CASRVSGGATEAFF
CDR3 DNA: TGTGCCAGCAGGGTATCGGGTGGTGCCACTGAAGCTTTCTTT

clone size: -
V gene: TRBV7-9
J gene: TRBJ2-1
D gene: -
CDR3 protein: CASSLKGTSVVF
CDR3 DNA: TGTGCCAGCAGCTTAAAGGGGACTTCGGTGGTCTTC

clone size: once
V gene: TRBV27
J gene: TRBJ1-1
D gene: -
CDR3 protein: CASRRGQLSTEAFF
CDR3 DNA: TGTGCCAGCCGCAGAGGACAACTCTCCACTGAAGCTTTCTTT

clone size: -
V gene: TRBV15
J gene: TRBJ2-5
D gene: TRBD2
CDR3 protein: CATSRGERGGTQYF
CDR3 DNA: TGTGCCACCAGCAGAGGGGAGCGGGGAGGGACCCAGTACTTC

clone size: once
V gene: TRBV20-1
J gene: TRBJ1-5
D gene: -
CDR3 protein: CSASSSGSQPQHF
CDR3 DNA: TGCAGTGCTAGTTCGTCCGGGTCTCAGCCCCAGCATTTT

clone size: -
V gene: TRBV30
J gene: TRBJ1-2
D gene: -
CDR3 protein: CKGQSNRDGYTF
CDR3 DNA: TGTAAAGGACAGTCCAATAGGGATGGCTACACCTTC

clone size: -
V gene: TRBV24-1
J gene: TRBJ2-1
D gene: TRBD2
CDR3 protein: CATSDLGRTSGRPNEQFF
CDR3 DNA: TGTGCCACCAGTGATTTGGGGCGGACTAGCGGGAGGCCCAATGAGCAGTTCTTC

clone size: -
V gene: TRBV6-5
J gene: TRBJ2-3
D gene: -
CDR3 protein: CASRRPSGGDTQYF
CDR3 DNA: TGTGCCAGCAGACGACCCTCCGGGGGAGATACGCAGTATTTT